These T cell receptor beta chains were read from a single sample in a study of response to subunit inactivated influenza vaccine. TCRdb itself ran the RT-PCR reads through MiXCR, one entry per CDR3 protein. The sample lists under 800,000 distinct CDR3 sequences, approximately 15% occurring once. The source material was PBMCs from blood, sampled approximately 15 days before vaccination. These receptors were taken from a man over 45 who received an inactivated influenza vaccine. Each CDR3 is given with its conserved first and last residue. The D gene is left open where the match is weak. Only some rows state a clone size, as once, few, many or a class for expanded clones.

>TRBJ2-7|NA|NA|TRBV7-7
TGTGCCAGCAGCTTAGGGGAGCAGTACTTC
CASSLGEQYF
>TRBJ2-1|TRBD2|few|TRBV10-3
TGTGCCATCAGTCCGGGACAACTAGCGGGATCCAATGAGCAGTTCTTC
CAISPGQLAGSNEQFF
>TRBJ2-1|TRBD2|NA|TRBV10-3
TGTGCCATCAGTGGGAGCGGGAGAGGGGTTGAGCAGTTCTTC
CAISGSGRGVEQFF
>TRBJ1-3|NA|NA|TRBV12-3/TRBV12-4
TGTGCCAGCAGTTTTCCAGAGATCTCCTCTGGAAACACCATATATTTT
CASSFPEISSGNTIYF
>TRBJ2-5|TRBD2|NA|TRBV20-1
TGCAGTGCCAGGACTAGCGGGGGGGAGACCCAGTACTTC
CSARTSGGETQYF
>TRBJ2-3|NA|NA|TRBV3-1
TGTGCCAGCAGCTTAAAAGGCAGTAGCGGAGGCACAGATACGCAGTATTTT
CASSLKGSSGGTDTQYF
>TRBJ2-1|TRBD2|many|TRBV20-1
TGCAGTGCTAGAGGTCTAGCGGGGAACAATGAGCAGTTCTTC
CSARGLAGNNEQFF
>TRBJ2-2|NA|few|TRBV9
TGTGCCAGCAGCGACGCTGACCCGAACACCGGGGAGCTGTTTTTT
CASSDADPNTGELFF
>TRBJ2-7|NA|few|TRBV3-1
TGTGCCAGCAGCCAAATACGGGAGTCTTCGTCCTACGAGCAGTACTTC
CASSQIRESSSYEQYF
>TRBJ2-2|NA|many|TRBV7-8
TGTGCCAGCAGCTTAAAGATAAGAACTATTAACACCGGGGAGCTGTTTTTT
CASSLKIRTINTGELFF
>TRBJ2-3|TRBD1|NA|TRBV6-2/TRBV6-3
TGTGCCAGCAACCGACAGGGCAGGCAGTATTTT
CASNRQGRQYF
>TRBJ2-5|NA|NA|TRBV27
TGTGCCAGCAGTTTATCGATTTCCATACAAGAGACCCAGTACTTC
CASSLSISIQETQYF
>TRBJ1-2|NA|few|TRBV12-3/TRBV12-4
TGTGCCAGCCGGGGACCGCTAGCTAACTATGGCTACACCTTC
CASRGPLANYGYTF